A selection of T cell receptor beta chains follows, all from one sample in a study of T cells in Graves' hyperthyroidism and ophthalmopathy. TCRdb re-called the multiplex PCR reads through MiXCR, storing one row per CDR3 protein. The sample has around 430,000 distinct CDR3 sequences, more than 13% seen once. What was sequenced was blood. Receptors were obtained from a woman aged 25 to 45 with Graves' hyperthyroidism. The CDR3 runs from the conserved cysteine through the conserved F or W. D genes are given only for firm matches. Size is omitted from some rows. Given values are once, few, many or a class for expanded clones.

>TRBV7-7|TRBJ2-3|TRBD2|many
CASSLGAGGNTDTQYF
TGTGCCAGCAGTCTTGGAGCGGGAGGGAACACAGATACGCAGTATTTT
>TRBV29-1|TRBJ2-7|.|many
CSVEGSASHEQYF
TGCAGCGTTGAAGGTTCCGCCTCCCACGAGCAGTACTTC
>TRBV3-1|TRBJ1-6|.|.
CASSQGAGASPLHF
TGTGCCAGCAGCCAAGGGGCAGGGGCCTCACCCCTCCACTTT
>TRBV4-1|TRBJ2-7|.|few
CASSQVTASYEQYF
TGCGCCAGCAGCCAAGTGACAGCGTCCTACGAGCAGTACTTC
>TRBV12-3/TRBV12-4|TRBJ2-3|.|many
CASSPPGGSTDTQYF
TGTGCCAGCAGCCCTCCCGGGGGAAGCACAGATACGCAGTATTTT
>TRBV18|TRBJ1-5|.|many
CASSTDGGNQPQHF
TGTGCCAGCTCAACCGATGGGGGCAATCAGCCCCAGCATTTT
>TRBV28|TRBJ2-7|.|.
CASSDSAYEQYF
TGTGCCAGCAGTGACAGCGCTTACGAGCAGTACTTC
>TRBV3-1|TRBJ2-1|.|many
CASRQTGVHEQFF
TGTGCCAGCAGACAAACAGGTGTCCATGAGCAGTTCTTC
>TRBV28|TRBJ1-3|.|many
CASQTGFTGNTIYF
TGTGCCAGCCAAACAGGATTCACTGGAAACACCATATATTTT
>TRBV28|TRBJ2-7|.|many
CATRNREQYF
TGTGCCACCCGTAACCGCGAGCAGTACTTC
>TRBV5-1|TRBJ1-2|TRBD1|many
CASSLGDRESGYTF
TGCGCCAGCAGCTTGGGGGACAGGGAGAGCGGCTACACCTTC
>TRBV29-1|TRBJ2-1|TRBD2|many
CSARRFDGGSSDEQFF
TGCAGCGCTCGTCGCTTTGATGGCGGGAGTAGCGATGAGCAGTTCTTC
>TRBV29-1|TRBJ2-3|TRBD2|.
CSVVPGSGKTDTQYF
TGCAGCGTTGTTCCGGGGAGCGGGAAAACAGATACGCAGTATTTT
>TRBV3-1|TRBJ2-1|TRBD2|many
CASSPRTSGRNEQFF
TGTGCCAGCAGCCCCCGGACTAGCGGGAGAAATGAGCAGTTCTTC
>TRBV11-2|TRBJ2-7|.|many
CASSLSDVSSYEQYF
TGTGCCAGCAGCTTATCCGACGTCAGCTCCTACGAGCAGTACTTC
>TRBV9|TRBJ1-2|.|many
CASSVEPSFNYGYTF
TGTGCCAGCAGCGTAGAGCCCAGTTTTAACTATGGCTACACCTTC
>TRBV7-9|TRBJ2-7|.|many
CASSLASPRETYEQYF
TGTGCCAGCAGCTTAGCCTCCCCCAGGGAAACCTACGAGCAGTACTTC
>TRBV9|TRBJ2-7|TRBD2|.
CASSVEGTSVYEQYF
TGTGCCAGCAGCGTAGAGGGGACTAGCGTCTACGAGCAGTACTTC
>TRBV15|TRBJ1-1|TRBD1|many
CATSRGGWGQANTEAFF
TGTGCCACCAGCAGAGGCGGTTGGGGACAGGCGAACACTGAAGCTTTCTTT
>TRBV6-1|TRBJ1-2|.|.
CASSEAPADYGYTF
TGTGCCAGCAGTGAAGCGCCGGCGGACTATGGCTACACCTTC
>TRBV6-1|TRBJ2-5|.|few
CASHRVQETQYF
TGTGCCAGCCATCGCGTACAAGAGACCCAGTACTTC
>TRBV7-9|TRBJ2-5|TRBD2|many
CASSPRDLVTSGVETQYF
TGTGCCAGCAGCCCAAGAGACCTAGTGACTAGCGGGGTGGAGACCCAGTACTTC
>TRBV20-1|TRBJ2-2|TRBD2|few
CSAVSGTSGGTGELFF
TGCAGTGCCGTATCCGGGACTAGCGGGGGCACCGGGGAGCTGTTTTTT
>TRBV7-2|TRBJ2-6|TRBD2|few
CASSPGLAGRSDF
TGTGCCAGCAGCCCCGGACTAGCGGGCCGTTCTGACTTC
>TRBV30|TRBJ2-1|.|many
CAWSDPPDEQFF
TGTGCCTGGAGTGATCCCCCAGACGAGCAGTTCTTC
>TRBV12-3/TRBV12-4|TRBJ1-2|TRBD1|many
CASRQDRGFGGYTF
TGTGCCAGCAGGCAGGACAGGGGTTTTGGCGGCTACACCTTC
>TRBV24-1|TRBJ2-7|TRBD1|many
CATSDRDRGKFHEQYF
TGTGCCACCAGTGACCGCGACAGGGGGAAATTCCACGAGCAGTACTTC
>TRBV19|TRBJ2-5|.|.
CASSIRGGETQYF
TGTGCCAGTAGTATCAGGGGGGGGGAGACCCAGTACTTC
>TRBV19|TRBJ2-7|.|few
CASSISTVHEQYF
TGTGCCAGTAGTATCTCAACAGTGCACGAGCAGTACTTC
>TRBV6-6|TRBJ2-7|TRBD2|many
CASSYSLSGTSGSSYEQYF
TGTGCCAGCAGTTACTCCCTATCCGGGACTAGCGGGAGTTCCTACGAGCAGTACTTC
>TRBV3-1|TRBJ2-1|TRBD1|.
CASSGPGQGDSTLFF
TGTGCCAGCAGCGGACCGGGACAGGGGGACAGCACTTTGTTCTTC
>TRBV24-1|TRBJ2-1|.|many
CATSDSQRAGLNEQFF
TGTGCCACCAGTGATTCCCAGCGCGCGGGGCTCAATGAGCAGTTCTTC
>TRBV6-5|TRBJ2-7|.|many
CASSYSSTTYEQYF
TGTGCCAGCAGTTACTCGTCCACCACCTACGAGCAGTACTTC
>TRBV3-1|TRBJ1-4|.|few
CASSSTPRQSNEKLFF
TGTGCCAGCAGCTCGACCCCTAGACAGTCTAATGAAAAACTGTTTTTT
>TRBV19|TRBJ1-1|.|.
CASSKIAQMNTEAFF
TGTGCCAGTAGTAAAATTGCACAGATGAACACTGAAGCTTTCTTT
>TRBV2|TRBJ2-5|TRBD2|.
CASQRGGETQYF
TGTGCCAGCCAGCGGGGGGGGGAGACCCAGTACTTC
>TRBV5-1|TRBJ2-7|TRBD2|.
CASSLLSGAGAYEQYF
TGCGCCAGCAGCTTGCTTTCTGGCGCGGGGGCCTACGAGCAGTACTTC
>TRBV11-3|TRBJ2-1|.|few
CASSPLPGSEQFF
TGTGCCAGCAGTCCCCTACCTGGCTCTGAGCAGTTCTTC
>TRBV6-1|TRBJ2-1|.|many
CASSEGQGEGNEQFF
TGTGCCAGCAGTGAAGGTCAGGGGGAGGGCAATGAGCAGTTCTTC
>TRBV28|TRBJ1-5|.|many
CASSLAANSNQPQHF
TGTGCCAGCAGTTTGGCAGCCAATAGCAATCAGCCCCAGCATTTT
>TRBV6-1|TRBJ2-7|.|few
CASSNRGGNYEQYF
TGTGCCAGCAGTAACAGGGGAGGTAACTACGAGCAGTACTTC
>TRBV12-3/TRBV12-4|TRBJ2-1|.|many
CASSLGPEYNEQFF
TGTGCCAGCAGTTTAGGTCCTGAGTACAATGAGCAGTTCTTC
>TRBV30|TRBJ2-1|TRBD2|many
CAFSGVAGGAVRYNEQFF
TGTGCCTTCTCCGGGGTAGCGGGTGGGGCGGTTCGATACAATGAGCAGTTCTTC
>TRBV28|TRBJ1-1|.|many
CASSSTFSSSTEAFF
TGTGCCAGCAGTTCGACATTTTCGTCATCAACTGAAGCTTTCTTT
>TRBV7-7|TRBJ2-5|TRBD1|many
CASRPGQRTVETQYF
TGTGCTAGCCGACCGGGACAGAGGACAGTAGAGACCCAGTACTTC
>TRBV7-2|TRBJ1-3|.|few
CASSIGVVVAGGGVYF
TGTGCCAGCAGCATAGGGGTGGTCGTGGCGGGAGGAGGTGTATATTTT
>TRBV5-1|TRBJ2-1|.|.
CASSLYQVGHNEQFF
TGCGCCAGCAGCTTGTACCAGGTCGGGCACAATGAGCAGTTCTTC
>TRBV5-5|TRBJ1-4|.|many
CASSLDSHNEKLFF
TGTGCCAGCAGCTTGGACAGCCATAATGAAAAACTGTTTTTT
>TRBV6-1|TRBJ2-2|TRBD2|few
CASSLVVSGKTGELFF
TGTGCCAGTTCCTTGGTGGTTAGCGGGAAAACCGGGGAGCTGTTTTTT
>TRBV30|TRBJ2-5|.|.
CAWSVRQQETQYF
TGTGCCTGGAGTGTCCGGCAGCAAGAGACCCAGTACTTC
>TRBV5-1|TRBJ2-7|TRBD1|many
CASSPWTGGYEQYF
TGCGCCAGCAGCCCTTGGACAGGGGGGTACGAGCAGTACTTC
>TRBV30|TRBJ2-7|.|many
CAWKRPGAAGEQYF
TGTGCCTGGAAACGCCCGGGGGCAGCGGGGGAGCAGTACTTC
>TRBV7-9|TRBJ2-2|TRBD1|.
CASSLGVQGASTGELFF
TGTGCCAGCAGCTTAGGGGTACAGGGGGCGTCGACCGGGGAGCTGTTTTTT